A selection of T cell receptor beta chains follows, all from one sample in a study of blood T cell repertoires in COVID-19. Profiling relied on immunoSEQ multiplex PCR, and the TCRdb table lists in-frame clones only, not all of them. The data hold approximately 150,000 clones, with 80% to 90% observed a single time. Sequencing was carried out using peripheral blood. These receptors originate from an older woman with active COVID-19. Each CDR3 is given with its conserved first and last residue. Fields, in order: V gene, J gene, clone size, D gene, CDR3 protein, CDR3 DNA. A D gene is named only where the DNA matches it firmly. Clone size is given for some rows only: seen once, a few or many times, or a class if the clone is expanded.

V gene: TRBV6-2/TRBV6-3; J gene: TRBJ2-1; clone size: NA; D gene: NA; CDR3 protein: CASSYGLVYNEQFF; CDR3 DNA: TGTGCCAGCAGTTACGGACTCGTCTACAATGAGCAGTTCTTC
V gene: TRBV7-2; J gene: TRBJ2-1; clone size: NA; D gene: NA; CDR3 protein: CASSLGQGYNEQFF; CDR3 DNA: TGTGCCAGCAGCTTAGGCCAGGGATACAATGAGCAGTTCTTC
V gene: TRBV5-4; J gene: TRBJ2-3; clone size: NA; D gene: TRBD2; CDR3 protein: CASSPGLADGTDTQYF; CDR3 DNA: TGTGCCAGCAGCCCGGGACTAGCGGACGGTACAGATACGCAGTATTTT
V gene: TRBV7-8; J gene: TRBJ2-3; clone size: NA; D gene: TRBD2; CDR3 protein: CASSFGGGREADTQYF; CDR3 DNA: TGTGCCAGCAGCTTTGGAGGGGGGCGGGAGGCAGATACGCAGTATTTT
V gene: TRBV6-5; J gene: TRBJ1-2; clone size: NA; D gene: NA; CDR3 protein: CASSRETASYYGYTF; CDR3 DNA: TGTGCCAGCAGCAGGGAAACAGCGAGCTACTATGGCTACACCTTC
V gene: TRBV2; J gene: TRBJ2-6; clone size: NA; D gene: NA; CDR3 protein: CASSEGRNSGANVLTF; CDR3 DNA: TGTGCCAGCAGTGAAGGCAGGAACTCTGGGGCCAACGTCCTGACTTTC
V gene: TRBV9; J gene: TRBJ2-1; clone size: NA; D gene: TRBD2; CDR3 protein: CASSAESRRSGRHEQFF; CDR3 DNA: TGTGCCAGCAGCGCCGAGTCTCGTAGAAGCGGGAGGCATGAGCAGTTCTTC
V gene: TRBV7-9; J gene: TRBJ2-5; clone size: NA; D gene: TRBD1; CDR3 protein: CASSSQTSTGAMRTQYF; CDR3 DNA: TGTGCCAGCAGCTCGCAAACCTCAACAGGGGCGATGAGGACCCAGTACTTC
V gene: TRBV18; J gene: TRBJ1-5; clone size: NA; D gene: TRBD1; CDR3 protein: CASRQGVRQPQHF; CDR3 DNA: TGTGCCAGCCGACAGGGGGTTAGGCAGCCCCAGCATTTT
V gene: TRBV4-2; J gene: TRBJ2-5; clone size: NA; D gene: TRBD2; CDR3 protein: CASSQGLAGIGETQYF; CDR3 DNA: TGTGCCAGCAGCCAGGGTCTAGCGGGAATAGGAGAGACCCAGTACTTC
V gene: TRBV25-1; J gene: TRBJ1-1; clone size: NA; D gene: TRBD1; CDR3 protein: CASSDPRGSEAFF; CDR3 DNA: TGTGCCAGCAGTGACCCCAGGGGGTCTGAAGCTTTCTTT
V gene: TRBV5-1; J gene: TRBJ2-1; clone size: NA; D gene: TRBD1; CDR3 protein: CASSQQGNNEQFF; CDR3 DNA: TGCGCCAGCAGCCAACAGGGGAACAATGAGCAGTTCTTC
V gene: TRBV7-2; J gene: TRBJ2-5; clone size: NA; D gene: NA; CDR3 protein: CASSSPPETQYF; CDR3 DNA: TGTGCCAGCAGCAGCCCTCCGGAGACCCAGTACTTC
V gene: TRBV11-3; J gene: TRBJ2-1; clone size: NA; D gene: TRBD2; CDR3 protein: CASSHTSGSQNEQFF; CDR3 DNA: TGTGCCAGCAGTCACACTAGCGGGAGTCAAAATGAGCAGTTCTTC
V gene: TRBV24-1; J gene: TRBJ2-2; clone size: once; D gene: TRBD1; CDR3 protein: CATSDLGTGPNTGELFF; CDR3 DNA: TGTGCCACCAGTGATTTGGGGACAGGCCCGAACACCGGGGAGCTGTTTTTT
V gene: TRBV4-2; J gene: TRBJ1-3; clone size: NA; D gene: TRBD1; CDR3 protein: CASSSGQVAGNTIYF; CDR3 DNA: TGTGCCAGCAGCAGCGGACAGGTTGCCGGAAACACCATATATTTT
V gene: TRBV24-1; J gene: TRBJ2-5; clone size: once; D gene: TRBD1; CDR3 protein: CATSDSGQASGTQYF; CDR3 DNA: TGTGCCACCAGTGACTCGGGACAGGCGTCCGGGACCCAGTACTTC
V gene: TRBV14; J gene: TRBJ2-1; clone size: NA; D gene: NA; CDR3 protein: CASSQGRVNEQFF; CDR3 DNA: TGTGCCAGCAGCCAAGGGAGGGTCAATGAGCAGTTCTTC
V gene: TRBV28; J gene: TRBJ1-1; clone size: NA; D gene: NA; CDR3 protein: CASGRGWGNTEAFF; CDR3 DNA: TGTGCCAGTGGCAGGGGTTGGGGTAACACTGAAGCTTTCTTT
V gene: TRBV19; J gene: TRBJ2-4; clone size: NA; D gene: TRBD2; CDR3 protein: CASSSSGLGNIQYF; CDR3 DNA: TGTGCCAGTAGCTCTTCCGGACTAGGAAACATTCAGTACTTC
V gene: TRBV7-6; J gene: TRBJ2-7; clone size: NA; D gene: TRBD2; CDR3 protein: CASTKSPPSGRYPSYEQYF; CDR3 DNA: TGTGCCAGCACTAAATCCCCACCTAGCGGGAGGTACCCCTCCTACGAGCAGTACTTC
V gene: TRBV7-2; J gene: TRBJ1-5; clone size: NA; D gene: NA; CDR3 protein: CASSLAQGNQPQHF; CDR3 DNA: TGTGCCAGCAGCTTGGCCCAAGGCAATCAGCCCCAGCATTTT
V gene: TRBV28; J gene: TRBJ2-5; clone size: few; D gene: TRBD2; CDR3 protein: CASKPGGQETQYF; CDR3 DNA: TGTGCCAGCAAACCGGGAGGCCAAGAGACCCAGTACTTC
V gene: TRBV18; J gene: TRBJ2-1; clone size: NA; D gene: NA; CDR3 protein: CASSLPGPGNDEQFF; CDR3 DNA: TGTGCCAGCTCACTCCCCGGTCCGGGAAACGATGAGCAGTTCTTC
V gene: TRBV20-1; J gene: TRBJ2-1; clone size: NA; D gene: TRBD1; CDR3 protein: CSASSAGTGFVDEQFF; CDR3 DNA: TGCAGTGCTAGTTCCGCCGGGACAGGGTTTGTCGATGAGCAGTTCTTC
V gene: TRBV6-2/TRBV6-3; J gene: TRBJ2-3; clone size: NA; D gene: NA; CDR3 protein: CASSLKRGVVFTDTQYF; CDR3 DNA: TGTGCCAGCAGCCTTAAAAGAGGAGTTGTTTTCACAGATACGCAGTATTTT
V gene: TRBV28; J gene: TRBJ2-2; clone size: NA; D gene: NA; CDR3 protein: CASTDIDKNTGELFF; CDR3 DNA: TGTGCCAGCACCGATATTGACAAGAACACCGGGGAGCTGTTTTTT
V gene: TRBV15; J gene: TRBJ2-5; clone size: NA; D gene: TRBD2; CDR3 protein: CATSRAGSGGETQYF; CDR3 DNA: TGTGCCACCAGCAGAGCCGGTAGCGGGGGGGAGACCCAGTACTTC
V gene: TRBV7-7; J gene: TRBJ2-3; clone size: NA; D gene: TRBD2; CDR3 protein: CASSPGTSGGDTQYF; CDR3 DNA: TGTGCCAGCAGCCCCGGGACTAGCGGAGGAGATACGCAGTATTTT
V gene: TRBV6-2/TRBV6-3; J gene: TRBJ2-5; clone size: NA; D gene: TRBD2; CDR3 protein: CASSRNSRLAGGETQYF; CDR3 DNA: TGTGCCAGCAGCCGTAATTCTAGACTAGCGGGAGGGGAGACCCAGTACTTC
V gene: TRBV19; J gene: TRBJ2-3; clone size: NA; D gene: TRBD1; CDR3 protein: CATEGDREGDTQYF; CDR3 DNA: TGTGCCACCGAGGGGGACAGGGAGGGGGATACGCAGTATTTT
V gene: TRBV7-2; J gene: TRBJ2-1; clone size: NA; D gene: TRBD2; CDR3 protein: CASSLRGLAGSEQFF; CDR3 DNA: TGTGCCAGCAGCTTACGAGGACTAGCGGGATCCGAGCAGTTCTTC
V gene: TRBV25-1; J gene: TRBJ2-5; clone size: NA; D gene: TRBD2; CDR3 protein: CASSDHPLAGLQETQYF; CDR3 DNA: TGTGCCAGCAGTGACCACCCCCTAGCGGGGTTACAAGAGACCCAGTACTTC
V gene: TRBV5-6; J gene: TRBJ2-7; clone size: NA; D gene: NA; CDR3 protein: CASSPPGGGRYEQYF; CDR3 DNA: TGTGCCAGCAGCCCCCCGGGCGGAGGGCGGTACGAGCAGTACTTC
V gene: TRBV19; J gene: TRBJ2-5; clone size: NA; D gene: NA; CDR3 protein: CASSIGNRETQYF; CDR3 DNA: TGTGCCAGTAGTATCGGGAACCGAGAGACCCAGTACTTC
V gene: TRBV19; J gene: TRBJ2-7; clone size: NA; D gene: TRBD2; CDR3 protein: CASSIDTSGRGEQYF; CDR3 DNA: TGTGCCAGTAGTATCGATACTAGCGGTCGTGGCGAGCAGTACTTC
V gene: TRBV9; J gene: TRBJ1-1; clone size: NA; D gene: NA; CDR3 protein: CASSSTWGGNTEAFF; CDR3 DNA: TGTGCCAGCAGCTCAACCTGGGGGGGAAACACTGAAGCTTTCTTT
V gene: TRBV7-3; J gene: TRBJ1-6; clone size: few; D gene: TRBD1; CDR3 protein: CASSLIGTAGNSPLHF; CDR3 DNA: TGTGCCAGCAGCTTAATAGGGACAGCCGGGAATTCACCCCTCCACTTT
V gene: TRBV10-3; J gene: TRBJ1-1; clone size: NA; D gene: NA; CDR3 protein: CAISGDKGRNTEAFF; CDR3 DNA: TGTGCCATCAGTGGGGACAAGGGCCGGAACACTGAAGCTTTCTTT
V gene: TRBV9; J gene: TRBJ2-1; clone size: once; D gene: TRBD2; CDR3 protein: CASSVGTSGRSNEQFF; CDR3 DNA: TGTGCCAGCAGCGTGGGGACTAGCGGGAGGAGCAATGAGCAGTTCTTC
V gene: TRBV5-1; J gene: TRBJ2-3; clone size: NA; D gene: NA; CDR3 protein: CASSFGLIGGTDTQYF; CDR3 DNA: TGCGCCAGCAGCTTTGGCCTAATAGGAGGCACAGATACGCAGTATTTT
V gene: TRBV19; J gene: TRBJ1-1; clone size: NA; D gene: TRBD1; CDR3 protein: CASSSEQGARGLNTEAFF; CDR3 DNA: TGTGCCAGTAGTAGTGAACAGGGGGCAAGGGGATTGAACACTGAAGCTTTCTTT
V gene: TRBV30; J gene: TRBJ1-5; clone size: once; D gene: TRBD1; CDR3 protein: CAWSKGALKQPQHF; CDR3 DNA: TGTGCCTGGAGTAAGGGGGCGCTCAAACAGCCCCAGCATTTT
V gene: TRBV6-5; J gene: TRBJ2-7; clone size: NA; D gene: TRBD2; CDR3 protein: CASSCLLVAGVYEQYF; CDR3 DNA: TGTGCCAGCAGTTGTCTGTTGGTAGCGGGAGTCTACGAGCAGTACTTC
V gene: TRBV6-5; J gene: TRBJ1-6; clone size: NA; D gene: NA; CDR3 protein: CASCLGPAGSPLHF; CDR3 DNA: TGTGCCAGCTGCCTCGGTCCGGCGGGATCACCCCTCCACTTT
V gene: TRBV3-1/TRBV3-2; J gene: TRBJ1-2; clone size: NA; D gene: NA; CDR3 protein: CASSPRTADYYGYTF; CDR3 DNA: TGTGCCAGCAGCCCGAGGACAGCCGACTACTATGGCTACACCTTC
V gene: TRBV7-2; J gene: TRBJ2-2; clone size: NA; D gene: NA; CDR3 protein: CASSIQGVNTGELFF; CDR3 DNA: TGTGCCAGCAGCATTCAGGGTGTTAACACCGGGGAGCTGTTTTTT
V gene: TRBV4-3; J gene: TRBJ1-2; clone size: NA; D gene: TRBD1; CDR3 protein: CASSPGTGGSYGYTF; CDR3 DNA: TGCGCCAGCAGCCCCGGGACAGGGGGCTCCTATGGCTACACCTTC